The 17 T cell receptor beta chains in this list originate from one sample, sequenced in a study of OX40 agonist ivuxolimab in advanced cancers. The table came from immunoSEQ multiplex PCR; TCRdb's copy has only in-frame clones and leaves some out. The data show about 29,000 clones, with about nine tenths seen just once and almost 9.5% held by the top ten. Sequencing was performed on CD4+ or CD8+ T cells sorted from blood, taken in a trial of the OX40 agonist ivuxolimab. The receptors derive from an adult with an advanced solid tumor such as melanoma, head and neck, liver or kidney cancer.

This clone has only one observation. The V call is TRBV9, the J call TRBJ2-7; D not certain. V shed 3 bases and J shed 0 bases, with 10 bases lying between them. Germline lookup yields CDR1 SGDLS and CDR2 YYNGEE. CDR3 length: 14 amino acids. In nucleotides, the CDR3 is TGTGCCAGCAGCGCGACGGATTACTCCTACGAGCAGTACTTC. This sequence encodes CASSATDYSYEQYF.

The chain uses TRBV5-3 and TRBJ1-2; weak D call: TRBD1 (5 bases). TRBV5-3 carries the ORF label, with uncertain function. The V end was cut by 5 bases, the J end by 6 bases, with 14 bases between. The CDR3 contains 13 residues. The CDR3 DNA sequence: TGTGCCAGAAGAATCGTGGGACTGCATGGCTACACCTTC. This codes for CARRIVGLHGYTF.

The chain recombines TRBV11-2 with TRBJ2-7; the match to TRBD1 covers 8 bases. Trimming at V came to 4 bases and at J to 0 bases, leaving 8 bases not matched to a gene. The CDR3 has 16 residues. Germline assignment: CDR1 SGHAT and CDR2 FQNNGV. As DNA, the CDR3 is TGTGCCAGCAGCTCAAAAGGACAGGGTAACTCCTACGAGCAGTACTTC. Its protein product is CASSSKGQGNSYEQYF.

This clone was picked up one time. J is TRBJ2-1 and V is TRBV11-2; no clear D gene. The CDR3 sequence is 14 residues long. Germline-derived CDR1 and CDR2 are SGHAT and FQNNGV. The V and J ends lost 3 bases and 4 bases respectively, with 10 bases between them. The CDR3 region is CASSFFSGYNEQFF. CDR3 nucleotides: TGTGCCAGCAGCTTCTTCTCTGGGTACAATGAGCAGTTCTTC.

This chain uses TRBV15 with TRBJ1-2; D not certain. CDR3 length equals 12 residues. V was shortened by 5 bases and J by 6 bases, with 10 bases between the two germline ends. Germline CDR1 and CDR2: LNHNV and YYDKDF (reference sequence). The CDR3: CATSQRGNGYTF. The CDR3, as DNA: TGTGCCACCAGCCAACGAGGAAATGGCTACACCTTC.

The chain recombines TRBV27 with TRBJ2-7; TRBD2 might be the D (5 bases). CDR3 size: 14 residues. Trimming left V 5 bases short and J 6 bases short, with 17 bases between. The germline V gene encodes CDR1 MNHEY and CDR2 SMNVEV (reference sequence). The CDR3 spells CASSPGIAVSEQYF. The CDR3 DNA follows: TGTGCCAGCAGTCCGGGGATAGCAGTGAGCGAGCAGTACTTC.

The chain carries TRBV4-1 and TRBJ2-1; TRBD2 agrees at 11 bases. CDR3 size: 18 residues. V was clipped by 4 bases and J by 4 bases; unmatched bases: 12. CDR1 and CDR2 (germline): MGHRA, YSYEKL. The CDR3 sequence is CASSLSGGAGMLYNEQFF. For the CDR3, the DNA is TGCGCCAGCAGCCTTAGCGGGGGGGCCGGGATGTTGTACAATGAGCAGTTCTTC.

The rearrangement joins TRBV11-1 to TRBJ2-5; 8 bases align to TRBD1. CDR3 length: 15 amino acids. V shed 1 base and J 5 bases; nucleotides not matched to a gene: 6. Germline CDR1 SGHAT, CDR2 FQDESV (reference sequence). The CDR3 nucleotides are TGTGCCAGCAGCTTAGAGGCAGGGGGCCGGGAGACCCAGTACTTC. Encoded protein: CASSLEAGGRETQYF.

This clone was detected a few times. DNA for the CDR3: TGTGCCAGCGGGGGAAGGTACGAGCAGTACTTC. Its protein product is CASGGRYEQYF. The chain has TRBV2 and TRBJ2-7, with D possibly being TRBD1 or TRBD2 (5 bases each). Trimming took 8 bases from V and 4 from J, leaving 9 bases between them. In germline, CDR1 is SNHLY, CDR2 FYNNEI. The CDR3 consists of 11 residues.

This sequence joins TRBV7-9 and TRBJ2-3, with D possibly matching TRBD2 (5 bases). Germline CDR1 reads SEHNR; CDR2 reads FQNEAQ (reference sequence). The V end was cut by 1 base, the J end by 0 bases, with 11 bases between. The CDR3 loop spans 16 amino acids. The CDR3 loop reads CASSLVVALSTDTQYF. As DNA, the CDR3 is TGTGCCAGCAGCTTAGTGGTAGCGCTTAGCACAGATACGCAGTATTTT.

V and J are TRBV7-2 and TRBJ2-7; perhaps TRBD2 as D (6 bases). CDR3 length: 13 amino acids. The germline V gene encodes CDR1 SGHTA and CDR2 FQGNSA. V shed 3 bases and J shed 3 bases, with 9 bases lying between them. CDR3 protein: CASSFGGFYEQYF. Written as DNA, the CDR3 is TGTGCCAGCAGCTTTGGGGGGTTCTACGAGCAGTACTTC.

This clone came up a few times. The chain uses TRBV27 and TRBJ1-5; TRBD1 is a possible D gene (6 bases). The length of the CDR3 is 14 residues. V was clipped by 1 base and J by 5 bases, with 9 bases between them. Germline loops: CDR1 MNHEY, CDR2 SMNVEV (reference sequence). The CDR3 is CASSLLSGDQPQHF. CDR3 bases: TGTGCCAGCAGTTTATTGTCAGGGGATCAGCCCCAGCATTTT.

The CDR3 nucleotides read TGTGCCAGTAGTATCCAGGGCAATAATTCACCCCTCCACTTT. Its translation: CASSIQGNNSPLHF. This chain joins TRBV19 and TRBJ1-6; tentative D call: TRBD1 (5 bases). Germline values: CDR1 LNHDA, CDR2 SQIVND (reference sequence). V lost 3 bases and J 5 bases, leaving 8 bases between the germline ends. The CDR3 spans 14 residues.

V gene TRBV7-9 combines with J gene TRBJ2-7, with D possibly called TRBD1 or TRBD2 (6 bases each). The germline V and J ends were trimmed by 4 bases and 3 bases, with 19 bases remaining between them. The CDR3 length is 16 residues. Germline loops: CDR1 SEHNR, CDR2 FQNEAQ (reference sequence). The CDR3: CASSSGWGAPGYEQYF. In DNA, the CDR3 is TGTGCCAGCAGCTCCGGTTGGGGGGCCCCCGGCTACGAGCAGTACTTC.

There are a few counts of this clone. Written as DNA, the CDR3 is TGTGCCAGCAGCGACAGGGGGCGCGGTAGCGAGCAGTACTTC. This translates into CASSDRGRGSEQYF. The chain joins TRBV7-9 to TRBJ2-7; 10 bases are shared with TRBD1. This CDR3 has 14 residues. Trimming took 5 bases from V and 6 from J; bases not matched to a gene: 7. CDR1 SEHNR and CDR2 FQNEAQ come from the germline V gene (reference sequence).

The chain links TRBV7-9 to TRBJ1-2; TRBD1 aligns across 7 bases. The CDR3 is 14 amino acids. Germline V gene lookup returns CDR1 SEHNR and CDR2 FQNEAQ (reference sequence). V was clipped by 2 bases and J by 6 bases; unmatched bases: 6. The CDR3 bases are TGTGCCAGCAGCTTACCATTCAGGGGGGATGGCTACACCTTC. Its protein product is CASSLPFRGDGYTF.

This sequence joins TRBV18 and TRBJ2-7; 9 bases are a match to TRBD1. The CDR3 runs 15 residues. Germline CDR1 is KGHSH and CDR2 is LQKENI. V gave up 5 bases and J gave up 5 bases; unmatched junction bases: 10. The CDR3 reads CASSTKDRGPHEQYF. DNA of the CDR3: TGTGCCAGCTCAACTAAGGACAGGGGTCCCCACGAGCAGTACTTC.